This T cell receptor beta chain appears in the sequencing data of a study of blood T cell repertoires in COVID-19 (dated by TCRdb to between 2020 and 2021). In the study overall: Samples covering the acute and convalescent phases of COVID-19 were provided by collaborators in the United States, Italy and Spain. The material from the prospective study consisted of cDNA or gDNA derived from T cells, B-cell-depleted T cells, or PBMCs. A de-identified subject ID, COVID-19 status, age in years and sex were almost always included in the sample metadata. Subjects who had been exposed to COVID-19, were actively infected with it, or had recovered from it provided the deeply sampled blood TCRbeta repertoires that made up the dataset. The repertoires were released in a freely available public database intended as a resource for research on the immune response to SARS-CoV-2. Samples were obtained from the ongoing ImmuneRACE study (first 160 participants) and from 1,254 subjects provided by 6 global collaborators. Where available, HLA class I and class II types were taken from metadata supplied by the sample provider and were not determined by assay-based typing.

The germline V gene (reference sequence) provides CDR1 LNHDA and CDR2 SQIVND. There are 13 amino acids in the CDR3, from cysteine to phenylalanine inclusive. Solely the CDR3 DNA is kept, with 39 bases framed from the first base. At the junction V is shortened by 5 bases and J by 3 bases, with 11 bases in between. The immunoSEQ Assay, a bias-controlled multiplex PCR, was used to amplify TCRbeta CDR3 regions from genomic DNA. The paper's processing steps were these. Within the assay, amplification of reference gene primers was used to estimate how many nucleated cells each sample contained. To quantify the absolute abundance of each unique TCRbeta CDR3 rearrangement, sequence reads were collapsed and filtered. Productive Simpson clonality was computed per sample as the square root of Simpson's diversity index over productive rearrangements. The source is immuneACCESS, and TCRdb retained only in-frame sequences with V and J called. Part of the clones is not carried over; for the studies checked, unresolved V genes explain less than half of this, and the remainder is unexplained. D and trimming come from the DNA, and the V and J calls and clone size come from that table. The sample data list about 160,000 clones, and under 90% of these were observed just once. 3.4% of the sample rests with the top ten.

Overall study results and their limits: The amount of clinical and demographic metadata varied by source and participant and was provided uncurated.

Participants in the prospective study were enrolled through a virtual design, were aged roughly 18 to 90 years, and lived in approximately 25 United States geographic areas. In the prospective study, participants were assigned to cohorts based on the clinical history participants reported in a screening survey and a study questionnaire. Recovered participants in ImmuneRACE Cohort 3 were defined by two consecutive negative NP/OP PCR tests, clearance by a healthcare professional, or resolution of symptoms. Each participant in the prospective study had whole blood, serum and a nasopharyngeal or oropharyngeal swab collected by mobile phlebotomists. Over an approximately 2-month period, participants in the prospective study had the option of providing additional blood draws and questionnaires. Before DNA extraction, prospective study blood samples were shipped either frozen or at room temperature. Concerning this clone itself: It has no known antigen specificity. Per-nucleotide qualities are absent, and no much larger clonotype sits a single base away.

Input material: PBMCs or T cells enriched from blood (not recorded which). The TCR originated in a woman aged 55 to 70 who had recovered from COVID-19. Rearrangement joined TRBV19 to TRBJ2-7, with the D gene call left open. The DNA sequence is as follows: TGTGCCAGTAGTCCAGAAAACGACTACGAGCAGTACTTC. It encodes CASSPENDYEQYF.